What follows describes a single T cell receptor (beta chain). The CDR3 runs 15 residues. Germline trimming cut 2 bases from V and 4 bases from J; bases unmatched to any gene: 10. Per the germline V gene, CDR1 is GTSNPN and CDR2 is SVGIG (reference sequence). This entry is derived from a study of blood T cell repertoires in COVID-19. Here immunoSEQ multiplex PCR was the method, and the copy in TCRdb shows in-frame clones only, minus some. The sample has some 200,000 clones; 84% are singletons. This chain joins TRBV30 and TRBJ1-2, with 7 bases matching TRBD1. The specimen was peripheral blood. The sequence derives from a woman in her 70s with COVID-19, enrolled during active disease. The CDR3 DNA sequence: TGTGCCTGGAGTCCAACAGGGGCGCGAGGCTATGGCTACACCTTC. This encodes CAWSPTGARGYGYTF.